Reported below is one T cell receptor (beta chain). Its target is not known. The germline gives CDR1 LNHDA, CDR2 SQIVND (reference sequence). The V end lost 4 bases, the J end lost 0 bases, and 6 bases lay between the germline ends. The CDR3 extends over 14 amino acids. This entry belongs to a study of cytomegalovirus exposure and HLA in healthy donors. Overall study findings and caveats: In vitro confirmation showed a few CMV-associated chains to be CMV antigen specific. An ancestry cluster, one associated with Asian ancestry, reportedly showed fewer N-insertions than the approximately 700-donor mean in a later analysis.

The PCR employed 60 Vbeta primers together with 13 Jbeta primers. The protocol was immunoSEQ multiplex PCR, while the TCRdb copy is restricted to in-frame clones and leaves out a portion. This sample has some 150,000 clones, with over 70% found just once. The genes are TRBV19 and TRBJ2-2; D gene uncertain. This receptor was obtained from a man aged 35-49 years in good health and CMV-seropositive. The sequencing sample was made of PBMCs. Written as DNA, the CDR3 is TGTGCCAGTAGTAAAGCTCCGAACACCGGGGAGCTGTTTTTT. As protein: CASSKAPNTGELFF.